These 26 T cell receptor beta chains were all obtained from the same sample, sequenced in a study of blood T cell repertoires in COVID-19. Measured with immunoSEQ multiplex PCR; TCRdb has only the in-frame clones, and not every one. The repertoire holds 320,000 or so clones, with around nine tenths as singletons. The sample comprised PBMCs or T cells enriched from blood (not recorded which). These receptors were taken from a man aged 25-40 years who had recovered from COVID-19.

With regard to this clone: Other nucleotide sequences from this sample produce the same CDR3. V gene TRBV3-1 (or the pseudogene TRBV3-2) combines with J gene TRBJ2-2, with a possible D match to TRBD2 (6 bases). CDR1 is LGHDT and CDR2 is YNNKEL in the germline V gene (reference sequence). The CDR3 spans 15 residues. Trimming took off 1 base at V and 0 bases at J, with 6 bases between the two ends. The CDR3 DNA reads as TGTGCCAGCAGCCAAGGCGGGACGAACACCGGGGAGCTGTTTTTT. Its protein is CASSQGGTNTGELFF.

This chain joins TRBV25-1 and TRBJ1-2; D is ambiguous. The CDR3 covers 14 residues. V gave up 3 bases and J gave up 8 bases, with 16 bases separating them. In germline, CDR1 is MGHDK, CDR2 SYGVNS. The CDR3 DNA reads as TGTGCCAGCAGTGACTCGGTGCTTGGGAGGGGCTACACCTTC. Its protein product is CASSDSVLGRGYTF.

The chain carries TRBV30 and TRBJ2-6; a weak D match, TRBD1 (5 bases). Trimming removed 6 bases from V and 0 bases from J, with 15 bases in between. Germline-derived CDR1 and CDR2 are GTSNPN and SVGIG (reference sequence). This CDR3 has 16 residues. CDR3 sequence reads: CACVTVPFSGANVLTF. The CDR3, as DNA: TGTGCCTGTGTGACAGTCCCTTTCTCTGGGGCCAACGTCCTGACTTTC.

This clone appeared a single time. The chain employs TRBV10-3 and TRBJ1-4, with 10 nucleotides matching TRBD1. There are 17 residues in the CDR3. Per germline, CDR1 ENHRY and CDR2 SYGVKD. Losses at the gene ends were 0 bases for V and 5 bases for J; bases not matched to a gene: 6. Written as DNA, the CDR3 is TGTGCCATCAGTGAGTCGACAGGGGGCGGGAGGAATGAAAAACTGTTTTTT. This codes for CAISESTGGGRNEKLFF.

This chain links TRBV5-1 with TRBJ2-1; TRBD2 aligns across 16 bases. The CDR3 runs 15 residues. Germline CDR1 and CDR2: SGHRS and YFSETQ. V shed 4 bases and J 7 bases; nucleotides not matched to a gene: 2. The CDR3 loop reads CASSQGLAGGNEQFF. Here the CDR3 DNA reads TGCGCCAGCAGCCAGGGACTAGCGGGGGGGAATGAGCAGTTCTTC.

The CDR3 nucleotides read TGTGCCAGCTCACCACCGTCGAGGGATGGGCAGTTCTTC. This translates into CASSPPSRDGQFF. The V call is TRBV18, the J call TRBJ2-1; TRBD2 might be the D (5 bases). Looked up from germline, CDR1 is KGHSH and CDR2 is LQKENI. CDR3 length: 13 amino acids. V was trimmed by 0 bases and J by 12 bases, leaving 12 bases between them.

V is TRBV18 and J is TRBJ2-1, with D possibly TRBD2 on 6 matching bases. Per the germline V gene, CDR1 is KGHSH and CDR2 is LQKENI. V shed 6 bases and J shed 8 bases, with 23 bases lying between them. This CDR3 has 16 residues. CDR3 in DNA: TGTGCCAGCTCTGGGGTCGTGACGGGGGTGGCGGATGAGCAGTTCTTC. Its protein is CASSGVVTGVADEQFF.

The genes are TRBV30 and TRBJ1-3; D not certain. The CDR3 sequence is 15 residues long. Trimming removed 1 base at V and 4 bases at J, with 14 bases between. Germline CDR1 and CDR2: GTSNPN and SVGIG (reference sequence). CDR3 nucleotides: TGTGCCTGGAGTGCCTCACCGGGATTCGGAAACACCATATATTTT. Its protein is CAWSASPGFGNTIYF.

This chain joins TRBV25-1 and TRBJ2-3; D gene unclear. This CDR3 spans 13 amino acids. Trimming cost V 1 base and J 4 bases, with 6 bases left between them. Germline values: CDR1 MGHDK, CDR2 SYGVNS. DNA of the CDR3: TGTGCCAGCAGTGAATGGTCGGCAGATACGCAGTATTTT. It codes for CASSEWSADTQYF.

This chain connects TRBV19 to TRBJ1-4, with a weak D call TRBD1 (6 bases). The CDR3 totals 14 residues. Germline lookup yields CDR1 LNHDA and CDR2 SQIVND (reference sequence). Trimming removed 3 bases from V and 8 bases from J, with 13 bases in between. The CDR3 region has the DNA TGTGCCAGTAGTATTTGGAGAGACAGGGAAAAACTGTTTTTT. This translates into CASSIWRDREKLFF.

The chain is built from TRBV6-5 and TRBJ1-6; 11 bases map to TRBD1. V dropped 5 bases and J dropped 10; count of bases not matched to a gene: 7. CDR1 and CDR2 from the germline V gene are MNHEY and SVGAGI. CDR3 size: 15 residues. CDR3 sequence (DNA): TGTGCCAGCAGTAACCGGGACAGGGGGAGATCACCCCTCCACTTT. It translates to CASSNRDRGRSPLHF.

V is TRBV19 and J is TRBJ1-1; D might be TRBD1 (6 bases). Trimming took off 2 bases at V and 0 bases at J, with 7 bases between the two ends. The length of the CDR3 is 14 residues. Germline assignment: CDR1 LNHDA and CDR2 SQIVND (reference sequence). The CDR3 spells CASSISGVNTEAFF. The CDR3 DNA reads as TGTGCCAGTAGTATATCAGGGGTGAACACTGAAGCTTTCTTT.

The genes are TRBV2 and TRBJ1-2; 7 bases line up with TRBD1. Germline loops: CDR1 SNHLY, CDR2 FYNNEI. This CDR3 region has 14 residues. Trimming took 8 bases from V and 1 from J; bases not matched to a gene: 7. CDR3 nucleotides: TGTGCCAGCTTAAGGGACAGACTTAACTATGGCTACACCTTC. Its protein product is CASLRDRLNYGYTF.

The rearrangement uses TRBV7-3 and TRBJ2-2, with a tentative D call TRBD1 (6 bases). Germline V gives CDR1 SGHTA, CDR2 FQGTGA. This CDR3 is built from 15 residues. The V end was cut by 5 bases, the J end by 7 bases, with 17 bases between. Here the CDR3 DNA reads TGTGCCAGCAGCGTACAACAGGGTGGCGTCGGGGAGCTGTTTTTT. It encodes CASSVQQGGVGELFF. Complete variable domain (other parts from reference TRBV7-3 and TRBJ2-2): GAGVSQTPSNKVTEKGKYVELRCDPISGHTALYWYRQSLGQGPEFLIYFQGTGAADDSGLPNDRFFAVRPEGSVSTLKIQRTERGDSAVYLCASSVQQGGVGELFFGEGSRLTVL.

This clone came up a few times. The V gene is TRBV10-3, the J gene TRBJ1-2; 10 bases fit TRBD1. Germline assignment: CDR1 ENHRY and CDR2 SYGVKD. The CDR3 sequence is 14 residues long. V shed 0 bases and J 9 bases; nucleotides not matched to a gene: 4. As DNA, the CDR3 is TGTGCCATCAGTGAGTCGGGACAGGGGATTAGCTACACCTTC. Protein: CAISESGQGISYTF.

V and J are TRBV6-6 and TRBJ2-2, with TRBD1 identical over 7 bases. CDR3 size: 15 residues. Germline V gives CDR1 MNHNY, CDR2 SVGAGI (reference sequence). Trimming at V came to 5 bases and at J to 0 bases, leaving 3 bases not matched to a gene. As DNA, the CDR3 is TGTGCCAGCAGTCGGGACAGACCGAACACCGGGGAGCTGTTTTTT. Translating it yields CASSRDRPNTGELFF.

The V and J genes are TRBV4-2 and TRBJ2-7; D may be TRBD1 (6 bases). The V end was cut by 0 bases, the J end by 1 base, with 10 bases between. CDR1 is LGHNA, CDR2 YNFKEQ, per germline. The CDR3 spans 15 residues. The CDR3 loop is CASSQDWTESYEQYF. The CDR3 nucleotides read TGTGCCAGCAGCCAAGACTGGACAGAGTCCTACGAGCAGTACTTC.

The chain has TRBV7-9 and TRBJ2-3, with 8 bases identical to TRBD1. The CDR3 is 16 amino acids. After removal of 5 bases from V and 2 bases from J, the junction contained 9 bases not matched to a gene. Germline V gives CDR1 SEHNR, CDR2 FQNEAQ (reference sequence). CDR3 residues: CASSPGQGVVTDTQYF. Here the CDR3 DNA reads TGTGCCAGCAGCCCCGGACAGGGAGTGGTCACAGATACGCAGTATTTT.

The rearrangement uses TRBV6-5 and TRBJ1-2; TRBD1 might be the D (6 bases). The CDR3 is made up of 13 amino acids. The germline CDR1 and CDR2 sequences are MNHEY and SVGAGI. Trimming pared 2 bases from V and 3 bases from J, leaving 7 bases between. In nucleotides, the CDR3 is TGTGCCAGCAGTTACAGACAGGACTATGGCTACACCTTC. Amino acids: CASSYRQDYGYTF.

The chain employs TRBV12-3 or TRBV12-4 and TRBJ1-5, with D perhaps TRBD1 (5 bases). The germline V and J ends were trimmed by 5 bases and 13 bases, with 12 bases remaining between them. The CDR3 is 11 residues long. CDR3 in amino acids: CASSVGSGQHF. CDR3 coding DNA: TGTGCCAGCAGTGTAGGGTCAGGGCAGCATTTT.

The gene calls are TRBV19 and TRBJ2-2; 10 bases line up with TRBD1. This CDR3 has 15 residues. J lost 7 bases, V lost 2 bases, and 4 bases had no gene match. CDR1 and CDR2 from the germline V gene are LNHDA and SQIVND (reference sequence). In nucleotides, the CDR3 is TGTGCCAGTAGTATAAGACAGGGGGCTATCGGGGAGCTGTTTTTT. As protein: CASSIRQGAIGELFF. The full variable domain, completed using reference TRBV19 and TRBJ2-2, is DGGITQSPKYLFRKEGQNVTLSCEQNLNHDAMYWYRQDPGQGLRLIYYSQIVNDFQKGDIAEGYSVSREKKESFPLTVTSAQKNPTAFYLCASSIRQGAIGELFFGEGSRLTVL.

This clone was seen a few times. The chain combines TRBV29-1 with TRBJ1-3; D unclear. The CDR3 covers 12 residues. V lost 7 bases, J lost 3 bases, and 10 bases lay in between. The germline V gene encodes CDR1 SQVTM and CDR2 ANQGSEA. Here the CDR3 reads CSANIDGNTIYF. In DNA form, the CDR3 reads TGCAGCGCAAACATTGATGGAAACACCATATATTTT. Based on the CDR3 plus reference TRBV29-1 and TRBJ1-3, the full variable domain is SAVISQKPSRDICQRGTSLTIQCQVDSQVTMMFWYRQQPGQSLTLIATANQGSEATYESGFVIDKFPISRPNLTFSTLTVSNMSPEDSSIYLCSANIDGNTIYFGEGSWLTVV.

This chain links TRBV6-9 with TRBJ2-2; 11 nucleotides line up with TRBD1. J gave up 4 bases and V 4 bases, and 8 bases lay outside the gene matches. The CDR3 covers 17 residues. Germline-derived CDR1 and CDR2 are MNHGY and SVAAGI. The CDR3 spells CASSSQGTGGLTGELFF. CDR3 sequence (DNA): TGTGCCAGCAGTTCCCAAGGGACAGGGGGACTCACCGGGGAGCTGTTTTTT.

This clone was recorded once. The V and J genes are TRBV5-1 and TRBJ1-1; TRBD1 agrees at 7 bases. J gave up 7 bases and V 6 bases, and 9 bases lay outside the gene matches. This CDR3 comprises 13 residues. The germline CDR1 and CDR2 sequences are SGHRS and YFSETQ. CDR3 bases: TGCGCCAGCAAGGAGGGGCAGGGGGATGAAGCTTTCTTT. Translating it yields CASKEGQGDEAFF.

The chain employs TRBV7-8 and TRBJ2-3; the match to TRBD1 covers 7 bases. The CDR3 extends over 19 amino acids. V shed 2 bases and J 3 bases; nucleotides not matched to a gene: 17. Germline-derived CDR1 and CDR2 are SGHVS and FQNEAQ. The CDR3 nucleotides read TGTGCCAGCAGCTTACCTCTCACGACAGGGCTGAGGGGGACAGATACGCAGTATTTT. Amino acids: CASSLPLTTGLRGTDTQYF.

The chain combines TRBV4-1 with TRBJ1-6; D is ambiguous. The CDR3 loop spans 16 amino acids. In germline, CDR1 is MGHRA, CDR2 YSYEKL. The V and J ends lost 0 bases and 4 bases respectively, with 10 bases between them. In nucleotides, the CDR3 is TGCGCCAGCAGCCAAGAACCCCGGGATTATAATTCACCCCTCCACTTT. Translating it yields CASSQEPRDYNSPLHF.